Reported below is one TCR beta chain. These data are taken from a study of blood T cells in healthy people across ages. Germline CDR1 reads SQVTM; CDR2 reads ANQGSEA. The CDR3 runs to 13 residues. V was trimmed by 6 bases and J by 11 bases, leaving 22 bases between them. Using a J-beta primer mix together with a sample-barcoded 5' primer, a second PCR was run for about 7 to 12 cycles. One entry per CDR3 protein results from TCRdb running MiXCR on the 5' RACE reads. The top ten clones hold around 7.7% of a sample with about 1,800,000 distinct CDR3 sequences, 28% of them seen once. The genes are TRBV29-1 and TRBJ1-1; possibly TRBD1 for D (5 bases). The sequenced material came from blood. The sequence derives from a woman in her twenties or thirties in good health. The CDR3 spells CSVPSGGCEQAFF. In nucleotides, the CDR3 is TGCAGCGTGCCCTCCGGGGGGTGCGAGCAGGCTTTCTTT.